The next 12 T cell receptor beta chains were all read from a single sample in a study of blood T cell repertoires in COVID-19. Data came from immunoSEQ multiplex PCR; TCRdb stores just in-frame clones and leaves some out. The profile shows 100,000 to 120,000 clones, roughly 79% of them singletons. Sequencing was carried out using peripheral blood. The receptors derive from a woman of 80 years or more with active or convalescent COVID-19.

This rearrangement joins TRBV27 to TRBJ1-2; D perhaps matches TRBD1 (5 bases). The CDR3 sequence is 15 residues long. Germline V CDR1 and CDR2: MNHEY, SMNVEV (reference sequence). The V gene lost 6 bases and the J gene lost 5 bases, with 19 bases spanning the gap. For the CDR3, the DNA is TGTGCCAGCAGCCCCCCGGGGGGAGGGAGGTATGGCTACACCTTC. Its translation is CASSPPGGGRYGYTF.

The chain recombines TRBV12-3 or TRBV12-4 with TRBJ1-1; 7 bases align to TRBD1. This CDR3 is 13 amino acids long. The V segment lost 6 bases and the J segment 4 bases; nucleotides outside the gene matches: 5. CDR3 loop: CASRTTGITEAFF. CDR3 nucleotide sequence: TGTGCCAGCAGAACGACAGGGATCACTGAAGCTTTCTTT.

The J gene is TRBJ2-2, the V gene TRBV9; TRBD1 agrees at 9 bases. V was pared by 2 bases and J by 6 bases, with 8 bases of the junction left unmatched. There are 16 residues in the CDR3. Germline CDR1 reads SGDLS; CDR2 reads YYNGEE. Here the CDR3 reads CASSVWDRADAGELFF. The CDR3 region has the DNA TGTGCCAGCAGCGTTTGGGACAGGGCGGACGCCGGGGAGCTGTTTTTT.

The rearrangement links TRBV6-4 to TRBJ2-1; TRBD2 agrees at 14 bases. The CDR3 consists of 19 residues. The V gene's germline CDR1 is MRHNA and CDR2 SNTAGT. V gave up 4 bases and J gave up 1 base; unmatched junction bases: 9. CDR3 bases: TGTGCCAGCAGTGTTGCGGGACTAGCGGGAGTCGGGTCCTACAATGAGCAGTTCTTC. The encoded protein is CASSVAGLAGVGSYNEQFF.

The CDR3: CASSEYQGDSGNTIYF. The CDR3 DNA follows: TGTGCCAGCAGTGAATATCAGGGGGACTCTGGAAACACCATATATTTT. The J gene is TRBJ1-3, the V gene TRBV2, with TRBD1 matching over 7 bases. The CDR3 has 16 amino acids. V was clipped by 2 bases and J by 0 bases; unmatched bases: 4. Germline V gene lookup returns CDR1 SNHLY and CDR2 FYNNEI.

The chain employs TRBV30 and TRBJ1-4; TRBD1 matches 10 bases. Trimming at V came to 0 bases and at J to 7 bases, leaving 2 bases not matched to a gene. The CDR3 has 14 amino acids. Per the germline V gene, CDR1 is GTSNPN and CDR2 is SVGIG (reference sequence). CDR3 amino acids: CAWSVWTGGEKLFF. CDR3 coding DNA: TGTGCCTGGAGTGTATGGACAGGGGGTGAAAAACTGTTTTTT.

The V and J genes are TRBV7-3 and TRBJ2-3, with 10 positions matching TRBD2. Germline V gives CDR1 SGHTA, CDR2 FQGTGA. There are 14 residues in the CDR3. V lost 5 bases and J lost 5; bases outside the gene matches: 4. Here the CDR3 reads CASSPASGRDTQYF. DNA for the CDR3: TGTGCCAGCAGCCCGGCTAGCGGGAGAGATACGCAGTATTTT.

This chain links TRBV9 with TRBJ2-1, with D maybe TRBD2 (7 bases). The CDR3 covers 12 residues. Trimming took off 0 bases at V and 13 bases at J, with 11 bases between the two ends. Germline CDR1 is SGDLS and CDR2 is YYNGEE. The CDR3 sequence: CASSVGGGSQFF. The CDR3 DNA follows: TGTGCCAGCAGCGTAGGGGGGGGCAGTCAGTTCTTC.

This chain's CDR3 is CASSRDSHNYGYTF. Written as DNA, the CDR3 is TGTGCCAGCAGCCGGGACAGCCATAACTATGGCTACACCTTC. The genes are TRBV7-3 and TRBJ1-2, with 7 bases that match TRBD1. Looked up from germline, CDR1 is SGHTA and CDR2 is FQGTGA. Unmatched junction bases numbered 4, after V lost 5 bases and J lost 1 base. This CDR3 has 14 amino acids.

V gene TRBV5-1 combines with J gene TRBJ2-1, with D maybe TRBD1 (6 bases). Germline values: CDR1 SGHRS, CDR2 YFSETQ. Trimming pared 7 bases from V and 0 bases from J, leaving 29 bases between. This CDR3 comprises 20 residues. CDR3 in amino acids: CASGQRPGRIWPPSYNEQFF. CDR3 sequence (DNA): TGCGCCAGCGGACAGCGACCGGGCCGTATCTGGCCTCCCTCCTACAATGAGCAGTTCTTC.

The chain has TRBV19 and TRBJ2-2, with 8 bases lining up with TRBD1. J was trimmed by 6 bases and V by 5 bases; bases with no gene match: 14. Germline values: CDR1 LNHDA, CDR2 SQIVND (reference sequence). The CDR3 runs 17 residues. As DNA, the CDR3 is TGTGCCAGTAGTTCCCTCTGGACAGGGATGAGTGCCGGGGAGCTGTTTTTT. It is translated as CASSSLWTGMSAGELFF.

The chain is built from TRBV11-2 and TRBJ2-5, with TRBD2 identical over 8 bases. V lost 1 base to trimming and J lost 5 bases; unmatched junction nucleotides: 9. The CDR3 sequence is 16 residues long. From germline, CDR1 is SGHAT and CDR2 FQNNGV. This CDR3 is CASSLGVAGGGETQYF. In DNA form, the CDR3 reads TGTGCCAGCAGCTTAGGGGTCGCGGGAGGTGGGGAGACCCAGTACTTC.